The text below deals with one T cell receptor (beta chain). CDR1 and CDR2 (germline): ENHRY, SYGVKD. The CDR3 covers 13 residues. Trimming shortened V by 4 bases and J by 4 bases, and 10 bases separated the two germline ends. This specimen belongs to a study of cytomegalovirus exposure and HLA in healthy donors. Both 60 Vbeta primers and 13 Jbeta primers went into the PCR. Assay: immunoSEQ multiplex PCR; the TCRdb copy retains only in-frame clones and omits some. The sample has just over 150,000 clones; more than 75% are singletons. The chain links TRBV10-3 to TRBJ1-2; weak D call: TRBD1 (5 bases). Sequenced material: PBMCs. This TCR was sampled from a woman in her late teens or twenties in good health and CMV-seronegative. CDR3 sequence (DNA): TGTGCCATCAGTGCGGACAAGGGCTATGGCTACACCTTC. This encodes CAISADKGYGYTF.